This T cell receptor beta chain was obtained from a study of OX40 agonist ivuxolimab in advanced cancers. Some clones are missing from TCRdb's copy, which holds only in-frame ones; the method was immunoSEQ multiplex PCR. The data show about 15,000 clones, about 86% seen once. The CDR3 is 15 amino acids. V shed 4 bases and J shed 6 bases, with 18 bases lying between them. Germline values: CDR1 LNHDA, CDR2 SQIVND (reference sequence). The TCR comes from an adult with an advanced solid tumor such as melanoma, head and neck, liver or kidney cancer. The sequenced sample was CD4+ or CD8+ T cells sorted from blood, obtained in a trial of the OX40 agonist ivuxolimab. J is TRBJ1-2 and V is TRBV19, with D possibly TRBD1 on 6 matching bases. The CDR3 loop is CASSTQEGGRNGYTF. CDR3 DNA: TGTGCCAGTAGTACCCAGGAGGGGGGCAGGAATGGCTACACCTTC.